This T cell receptor beta chain was obtained from a study of Tregs in tolerant kidney transplant recipients. Whole-study findings and limits: Some patients' samples used different primers over time, so nucleotide sequences weren't comparable.

As for this clone: Its specificity is not known.

Data came from immunoSEQ multiplex PCR; TCRdb stores just in-frame clones and leaves some out. This sample has about 69,000 clones; 70% to 90% occur once, and the top ten carry approximately 0.4%. The V and J ends lost 9 bases and 0 bases respectively, with 12 bases between them. The CDR3 consists of 14 residues. CDR1 and CDR2 from the germline V gene are SGHRS and YFSETQ. This chain links TRBV5-1 with TRBJ2-2; a weak D match, TRBD1 (6 bases). Sequenced material: CD4+ T cells from blood, taken before the transplant. This clonotype was obtained from a human donor who received a combined kidney and bone marrow transplant. CDR3 loop: CATGTTANTGELFF. CDR3 nucleotide sequence: TGCGCCACCGGGACAACTGCGAACACCGGGGAGCTGTTTTTT.